The rows below give T cell receptor beta chains drawn from one sample of a study of cytomegalovirus exposure and HLA in healthy donors. Only in-frame clones appear in the TCRdb table, and some are missing; sequencing was by immunoSEQ multiplex PCR. This repertoire shows roughly 97,000 clones, around 10% found once; its top ten account for 4.5% to 6%. Sequences were obtained from PBMCs. The source is a man in his fifties or sixties in good health and CMV-seropositive. Both conserved end residues are trimmed from each CDR3.

J | V | CDR3
TRBJ2-6 | TRBV15 | ATSSRRQGTGANVLT
TRBJ2-3 | TRBV19 | ASSIGRDAFSDTQY
TRBJ1-2 | TRBV19 | ASTRPGQERGYT
TRBJ2-7 | TRBV9 | ASSVGAERPYEQY
TRBJ2-5 | TRBV5-1 | ASSLVLAGIETQY
TRBJ2-1 | TRBV7-9 | ASSSPGQKTDSYNEQF
TRBJ1-5 | TRBV28 | ASSSGSINQPQH
TRBJ1-1 | TRBV13 | ASSYPGQGGRTEAF
. | TRBV5-8 | ASSWGVSEQY
TRBJ2-3 | TRBV7-9 | ASSLVALAGVRTDTQY
TRBJ2-3 | TRBV30 | AWGQGAGTDTQY
TRBJ2-5 | TRBV25-1 | ASTTSGRVGETQY
TRBJ1-2 | TRBV5-6 | ASSFRQNFNYGYT
TRBJ2-7 | TRBV5-1 | ASSLESGVYEQY
TRBJ2-2 | TRBV19 | ASSPGQVQGELF
TRBJ2-2 | TRBV7-9 | ASSLAGLAGVRTGELF
TRBJ1-5 | TRBV21-1 | ASSITGTGNEFSNQPQH
TRBJ2-1 | TRBV30 | ARGLGQINNEQF
TRBJ2-2 | TRBV5-1 | ASSSLKVTGELF
TRBJ2-7 | TRBV19 | ASSAFSGAYEQY
TRBJ2-1 | TRBV6-1 | ASSENYPRREQF
TRBJ1-1 | TRBV25-1 | ASSGDRVYTEAF
TRBJ2-7 | TRBV4-2 | ASSQAWTSGMGSYEQY
TRBJ2-1 | TRBV5-4 | ASSLTGGAFNEQF
TRBJ2-1 | TRBV6-1 | ATGPYGVSQF
TRBJ2-3 | TRBV28 | ASTPPMGPSTDTQY
TRBJ1-6 | TRBV19 | ASSIDRATYNSPLH
TRBJ1-1 | TRBV4-3 | ASSQDPEGRNTEAF
TRBJ2-1 | TRBV10-3 | AISEVAGGGNEQF
TRBJ1-2 | TRBV6-5 | ASSYSAVNYGYT
TRBJ2-7 | TRBV9 | ASSQGGVGFYEQY
TRBJ1-2 | TRBV5-1 | ASSPWYSDYGYT
TRBJ2-2 | TRBV5-1 | ASSTSQGATGELF